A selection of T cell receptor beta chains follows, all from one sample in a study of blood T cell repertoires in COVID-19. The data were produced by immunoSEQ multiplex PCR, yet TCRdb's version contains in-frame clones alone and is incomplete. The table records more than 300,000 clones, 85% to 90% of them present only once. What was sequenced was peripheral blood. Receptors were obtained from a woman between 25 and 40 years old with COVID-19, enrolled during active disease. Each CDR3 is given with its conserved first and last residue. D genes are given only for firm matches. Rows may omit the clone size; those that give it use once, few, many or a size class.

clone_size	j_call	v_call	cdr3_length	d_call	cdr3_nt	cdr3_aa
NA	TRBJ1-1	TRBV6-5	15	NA	TGTGCCAGCAGTTACTCGAGGGATGGGAATACTGAAGCTTTCTTT	CASSYSRDGNTEAFF
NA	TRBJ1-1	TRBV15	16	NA	TGTGCCACCAGCAGAGATAAGGCAGGGGCGAACACTGAAGCTTTCTTT	CATSRDKAGANTEAFF
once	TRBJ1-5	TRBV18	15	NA	TGTGCCAGCTCACCTTATGTAAATAGCAATCAGCCCCAGCATTTT	CASSPYVNSNQPQHF
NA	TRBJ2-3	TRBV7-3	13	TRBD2	TGTGCCAGCAGCACCCGGACTAGCGATACGCAGTATTTT	CASSTRTSDTQYF
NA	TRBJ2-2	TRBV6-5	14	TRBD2	TGTGCCAGCAGTACCCCGACTAGCGCCGGGGAGCTGTTTTTT	CASSTPTSAGELFF
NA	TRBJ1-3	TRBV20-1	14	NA	TGCAGTGCTAGTCAGGCGAACTCTGGAAACACCATATATTTT	CSASQANSGNTIYF
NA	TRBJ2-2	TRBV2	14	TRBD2	TGTGCCAGCACTCCCCTGGGGGGGGCCGGGGAGCTGTTTTTT	CASTPLGGAGELFF
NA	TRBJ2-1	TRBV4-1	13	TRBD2	TGCGCCAGCAGCCCGGGGGGGATCGATGAGCAGTTCTTC	CASSPGGIDEQFF
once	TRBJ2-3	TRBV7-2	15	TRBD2	TGTGCCAGCAGCTTAGGGACTAGCGGTACAGATACGCAGTATTTT	CASSLGTSGTDTQYF
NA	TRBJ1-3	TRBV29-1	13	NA	TGCAGCGTTCGCGGTGGCTCTGGAAACACCATATATTTT	CSVRGGSGNTIYF
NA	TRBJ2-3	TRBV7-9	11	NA	TGTGCCAGCAGTTACACAGATACGCAGTATTTT	CASSYTDTQYF
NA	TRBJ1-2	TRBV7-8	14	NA	TGTGCCAGCAGCACCCCGGGACAACGTTTTGGGAGAACCTTC	CASSTPGQRFGRTF
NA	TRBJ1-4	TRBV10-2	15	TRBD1	TGCGCCAGCAGGAACCCCGGGACAGGGGATGAAAAACTGTTTTTT	CASRNPGTGDEKLFF
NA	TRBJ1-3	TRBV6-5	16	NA	TGTGCCAGCAGTTACTTTTCCTCCGGCCCCAGGCCAACCATATATTTT	CASSYFSSGPRPTIYF
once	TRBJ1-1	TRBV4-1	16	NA	TGCGCCAGCAGCCTAAGGTCCACCGGGGGGGACACTGAAGCTTTCTTT	CASSLRSTGGDTEAFF
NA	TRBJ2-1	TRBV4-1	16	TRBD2	TGCGCCAGCAGCCAAGAGATAGCGGGGCTCCTCAATGAGCAGTTCTTC	CASSQEIAGLLNEQFF
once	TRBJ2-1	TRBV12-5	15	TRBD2	TGTGCTAGTGGTTTGGTAGCGGGAGTTTACAATGAGCAGTTCTTC	CASGLVAGVYNEQFF
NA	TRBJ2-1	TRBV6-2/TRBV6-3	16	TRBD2	TGTGCCAGCAGTTCACCGGGACTAGCGGTTTACAATGAGCAGTTCTTC	CASSSPGLAVYNEQFF
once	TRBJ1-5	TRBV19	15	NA	TGTGCCAGTAGTATAGGAGCCTCTACGGGTCAGCCCCAGCATTTT	CASSIGASTGQPQHF
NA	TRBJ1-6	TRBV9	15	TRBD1	TGTGCCAGCAGCGCTTCGGGACAGCATAATTCACCCCTCCACTTT	CASSASGQHNSPLHF
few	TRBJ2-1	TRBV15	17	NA	TGTGCCACCAGCAGAGATCTATCCAGGGGGGCCAGCAATGAGCAGTTCTTC	CATSRDLSRGASNEQFF
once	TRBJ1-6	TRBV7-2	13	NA	TGTGCCAGCAGCTTAGGCGGGGGAGTAGCCCTCCACTTT	CASSLGGGVALHF
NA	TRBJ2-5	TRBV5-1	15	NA	TGCGCCAGCAGCCCGCCGCTCGGGGACCAAGAGACCCAGTACTTC	CASSPPLGDQETQYF
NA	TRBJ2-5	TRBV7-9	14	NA	TGTGCCAGCACAGCAACCATAAACCAAGAGACCCAGTACTTC	CASTATINQETQYF
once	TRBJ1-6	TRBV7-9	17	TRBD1	TGTGCCAGCAGCGCACCATTGCGGGGACAGAATAATTCACCCCTCCACTTT	CASSAPLRGQNNSPLHF
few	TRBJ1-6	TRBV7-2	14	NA	TGTGCCAGCAGCCGGGGGTTGGCTAATTCACCCCTCCACTTT	CASSRGLANSPLHF
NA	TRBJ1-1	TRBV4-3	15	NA	TGCGCCAGCAGCCAAGTCCTGGGGCGAGGCACTGAAGCTTTCTTT	CASSQVLGRGTEAFF
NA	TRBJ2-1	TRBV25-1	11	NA	TGTGCCAGCAGTGAATCTGGGGGGACGTTCTTC	CASSESGGTFF
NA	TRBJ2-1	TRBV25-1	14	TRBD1	TGTGCCAGCAGTGTCGACAGGGTTAGGGGTGAGCAGTTCTTC	CASSVDRVRGEQFF
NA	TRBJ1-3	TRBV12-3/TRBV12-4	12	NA	TGTGCTGCCACAATCTCTGGAAACACCATATATTTT	CAATISGNTIYF
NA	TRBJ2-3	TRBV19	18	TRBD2	TGTGCCAGTAGTATTCCCCCCTCGACTAGCGGGACCACAGATACGCAGTATTTT	CASSIPPSTSGTTDTQYF
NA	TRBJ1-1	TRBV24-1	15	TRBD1	TGTGCCACCAGTGCCACGGACAGGGGGCCCACTGAAGCTTTCTTT	CATSATDRGPTEAFF
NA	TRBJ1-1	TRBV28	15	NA	TGTGCCAGCAGTTTATCTTACAGAATGAACACTGAAGCTTTCTTT	CASSLSYRMNTEAFF
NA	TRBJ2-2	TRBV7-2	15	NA	TGTGCCAGCAGCTTAACGCCAGCGAACACCGGGGAGCTGTTTTTT	CASSLTPANTGELFF
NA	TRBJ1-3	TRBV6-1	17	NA	TGTGCCAGCAGTGATGTCCCTAAATCTAGCTCTGGAAACACCATATATTTT	CASSDVPKSSSGNTIYF
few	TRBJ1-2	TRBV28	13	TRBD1	TGTGCCAGCGGGACAGCCTTAAACTATGGCTACACCTTC	CASGTALNYGYTF
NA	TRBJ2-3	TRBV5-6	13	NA	TGTGCCAGCAGCGGCCGTGGCACAGATACGCAGTATTTT	CASSGRGTDTQYF
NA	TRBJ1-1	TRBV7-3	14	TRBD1	TGTGCCAGCAGGAATACCCGGGACAGCACTGAAGCTTTCTTT	CASRNTRDSTEAFF
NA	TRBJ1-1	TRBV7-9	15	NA	TGTGCCAGCAGCGCCTCCAGGGTAGGGAACACTGAAGCTTTCTTT	CASSASRVGNTEAFF
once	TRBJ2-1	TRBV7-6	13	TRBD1	TGTGCCAGCAGCCCGGACAGGGCCAATGAGCAGTTCTTC	CASSPDRANEQFF
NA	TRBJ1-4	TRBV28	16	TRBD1	TGTGCCAGCACCCTAGGGACAGCCCCAACTAATGAAAAACTGTTTTTT	CASTLGTAPTNEKLFF
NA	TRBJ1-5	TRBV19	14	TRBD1	TGTGCCAGTGATAAGGGGACAGGGTACCAGCCCCAGCATTTT	CASDKGTGYQPQHF